The 15 T cell receptor beta chains listed next were all sequenced from one sample in a study of blood T cells in healthy people across ages. A J-beta primer mix and a sample-barcoded 5' primer were used in a second PCR of roughly 6 to 12 cycles. One entry per CDR3 protein results from TCRdb running MiXCR on the 5' RACE reads. The repertoire holds approximately 1.5 million distinct CDR3 sequences, under 55% seen once, with about 3.8% in the top ten. Sequenced sample: blood. Receptors originate from a woman aged 18 to 35 in good health.

This clonotype turned up a few times. The gene calls are TRBV18 and TRBJ2-5; maybe TRBD2 (6 bases). The CDR3 covers 17 residues. CDR1 is KGHSH and CDR2 is LQKENI in the germline V gene. With 0 bases removed from V and 0 bases from J, the gap between germline ends came to 14 bases. The CDR3 DNA is TGTGCCAGCTCACCACCGGGCGGGACCCTTAACCAAGAGACCCAGTACTTC. This translates into CASSPPGGTLNQETQYF. The full variable domain, rest sourced from reference TRBV18 and TRBJ2-5, is NAGVMQNPRHLVRRRGQEARLRCSPMKGHSHVYWYRQLPEEGLKFMVYLQKENIIDESGMPKERFSAEFPKEGPSILRIQQVVRGDSAAYFCASSPPGGTLNQETQYFGPGTRLLVL.

Written as DNA, the CDR3 is TGCAGCGTTGAAGGTGGTGGGCGGGAGTCTTACAATGAGCAGTTCTTC. Translating it yields CSVEGGGRESYNEQFF. V and J are TRBV29-1 and TRBJ2-1, with 7 bases lining up with TRBD2. The CDR3 loop spans 16 amino acids. With V trimmed by 1 base and J by 4 bases, 10 bases remained unmatched. CDR1 and CDR2 (germline): SQVTM, ANQGSEA.

Of note for this clonotype: Germline and junction disagree at one end, which may indicate a read error. V and J are TRBV4-1 and TRBJ1-2; D is unclear. Per germline, CDR1 MGHRA and CDR2 YSYEKL. This CDR3 is built from 13 residues. The CDR3 reads CASSQEANHGYTF. The DNA for the CDR3 is TGCGCCAGCAGCCAAGAAGCTAACCATGGCTACACCTTC.

The rearrangement uses TRBV29-1 and TRBJ1-1; possibly TRBD1 for D (6 bases). Germline CDR1 and CDR2: SQVTM and ANQGSEA. Between the trimmed V and J ends, which lost 3 bases and 7 bases, there was a span of 18 bases. This CDR3 comprises 14 residues. In nucleotides, the CDR3 is TGCAGCGTTGAGGTGGGACACCGGTATGATGAAGCTTTCTTT. This translates into CSVEVGHRYDEAFF.

Of note for this clonotype: Germline and junction disagree at one end, which may indicate a read error. The chain has TRBV12-3 or TRBV12-4 and TRBJ2-1, with 12 positions matching TRBD2. This CDR3 spans 16 amino acids. The DNA of the CDR3 is TGTGCCAGCAGTGTAGCTAGCGGGAGGGCCTACAATGAGCAGTTCTTC. This codes for CASSVASGRAYNEQFF.

The chain carries TRBV12-3 or TRBV12-4 and TRBJ2-5; possibly TRBD2 for D (5 bases). CDR3 size: 14 residues. V was clipped by 5 bases and J by 11 bases, with 21 bases between them. DNA of the CDR3: TGTGCCAGCAGTAGGAGAGGGTCTAACAATGAGCAGTACTTC. This codes for CASSRRGSNNEQYF.

CDR3 loop: CASSQADQGAFGELFF. The CDR3 bases are TGTGCCAGCAGCCAAGCGGATCAGGGGGCCTTCGGGGAGCTGTTTTTT. The chain carries TRBV4-2 and TRBJ2-2; 8 bases map to TRBD1. The germline CDR1 and CDR2 sequences are LGHNA and YNFKEQ. CDR3 length equals 16 residues. J lost 7 bases, V lost 1 base, and 8 bases had no gene match.

This clonotype came up a few times. The chain carries TRBV21-1 and TRBJ1-6. TRBV21-1 is a documented pseudogene. The CDR3 is made up of 17 amino acids. The CDR3 DNA reads TGTGCCAGCAGCAAAGAGTACGTAGCAGCCTATAATTCACCCCTCCACTTT. It encodes CASSKEYVAAYNSPLHF.

The chain combines TRBV4-3 with TRBJ2-5; TRBD2 matches 8 bases. The DNA end lines up better with TRBJ2-7; the J call may be wrong. The germline gives CDR1 LGHNA, CDR2 YSLEER. The CDR3 extends over 16 amino acids. The chain's CDR3 is CASSQFLSGSSYEQYF. CDR3 nucleotide sequence: TGCGCCAGCAGCCAGTTCCTCAGCGGGAGTAGCTACGAGCAGTACTTC.

This sequence joins TRBV2 and TRBJ1-5; tentatively, D is TRBD1 (5 bases). CDR1 and CDR2 from the germline V gene are SNHLY and FYNNEI. The germline V and J ends were trimmed by 8 bases and 1 base, with 9 bases remaining between them. This CDR3 has 13 residues. This chain's CDR3 is CASGGLSNQPQHF. The CDR3 DNA reads TGTGCCAGCGGGGGTCTGAGCAATCAGCCCCAGCATTTT.

This clonotype was picked up a small number of times. The rearrangement joins TRBV6-7 to TRBJ1-6; D ambiguous. TRBV6-7 is flagged as an ORF with uncertain function. Trimming took 5 bases from V and 7 from J, leaving 15 bases between them. This CDR3 comprises 15 residues. The DNA for the CDR3 is TGTGCCAGCAGTGATCAGACGGCGCGAAATTCACCCCTCCACTTT. Its protein product is CASSDQTARNSPLHF.

The chain recombines TRBV20-1 with TRBJ2-7; 12 bases are a match to TRBD1. Trimming at V came to 7 bases and at J to 7 bases, leaving 8 bases not matched to a gene. CDR3 length: 13 amino acids. CDR1 DFQATT and CDR2 SNEGSKA come from the germline V gene (reference sequence). CDR3 in DNA: TGCAGTGTAGCGGGACAGGGGGCGGGTGAGCAGTACTTC. As protein: CSVAGQGAGEQYF.

Only one count was recorded for this clonotype. This chain uses TRBV6-6 with TRBJ1-5; D gene unclear. The CDR3 covers 14 residues. Trimming shortened V by 4 bases and J by 3 bases, and 10 bases separated the two germline ends. Germline CDR1 is MNHNY and CDR2 is SVGAGI (reference sequence). The CDR3 region has the DNA TGTGCCAGCAGTTCGGACGTAATCAATCAGCCCCAGCATTTT. Translated: CASSSDVINQPQHF.

Remarks on this clonotype: This may arise from a read error, as a much more abundant clone is one base away. The gene calls are TRBV6-5 and TRBJ1-2; unclear D gene. Germline CDR1 and CDR2: MNHEY and SVGAGI. The CDR3 contains 13 residues. The CDR3 DNA reads as TGTGCCAGCAGTGACTCGGGAGTCTATGGCTACACCTTC. The encoded protein is CASSDSGVYGYTF.

J is TRBJ1-2 and V is TRBV9; D is unresolved. The CDR3 contains 13 residues. Germline V gene data show CDR1 as SGDLS and CDR2 as YYNGEE. The V end was cut by 7 bases, the J end by 6 bases, with 16 bases between. The CDR3 reads CASSKALMDGYTF. The CDR3 DNA is TGTGCCAGCTCCAAGGCACTGATGGATGGCTACACCTTC.